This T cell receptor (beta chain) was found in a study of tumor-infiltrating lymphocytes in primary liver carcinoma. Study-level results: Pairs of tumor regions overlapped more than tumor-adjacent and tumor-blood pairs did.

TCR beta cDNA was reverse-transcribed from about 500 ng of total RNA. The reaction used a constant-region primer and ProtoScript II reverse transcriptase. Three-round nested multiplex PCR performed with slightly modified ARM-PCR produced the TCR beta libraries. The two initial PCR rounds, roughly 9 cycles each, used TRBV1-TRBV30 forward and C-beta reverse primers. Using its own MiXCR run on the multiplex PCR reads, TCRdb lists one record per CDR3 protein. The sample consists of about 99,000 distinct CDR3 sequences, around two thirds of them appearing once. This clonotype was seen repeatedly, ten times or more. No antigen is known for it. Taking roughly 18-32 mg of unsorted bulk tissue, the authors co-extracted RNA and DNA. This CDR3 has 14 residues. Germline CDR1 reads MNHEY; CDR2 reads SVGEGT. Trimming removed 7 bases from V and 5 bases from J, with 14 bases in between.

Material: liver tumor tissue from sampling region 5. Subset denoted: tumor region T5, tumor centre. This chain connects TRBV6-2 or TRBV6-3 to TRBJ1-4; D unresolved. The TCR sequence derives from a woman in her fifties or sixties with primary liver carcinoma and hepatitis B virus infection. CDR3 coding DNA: TGTGCCAGCACCACCGGGCGTGAGAATGAAAAACTGTTTTTT. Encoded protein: CASTTGRENEKLFF.